A single sample is the source of the 29 T cell receptor beta chains below, sequenced in a study of tumor-infiltrating lymphocytes in localized non-small cell lung cancer. Only in-frame clones appear in the TCRdb table, and some are missing; sequencing was by immunoSEQ multiplex PCR. The repertoire consists of several thousand clones, with roughly four fifths occurring once and the leading ten covering approximately 7%. The sample taken for sequencing was uninvolved lung tissue not adjacent to the tumor. These TCRs come from a human donor with non-small cell lung cancer.

As DNA, the CDR3 is TGCGCCAGCAGCTTAGGGGGAGGGCCGAACAATGAGCAGTTCTTC. Residues: CASSLGGGPNNEQFF. This chain connects TRBV5-1 to TRBJ2-1; D may be TRBD2 (7 bases). CDR1 and CDR2 (germline): SGHRS, YFSETQ. The V gene lost 2 bases and the J gene lost 5 bases, with 14 bases spanning the gap. This CDR3 contains 15 residues.

This chain joins TRBV2 and TRBJ2-1; a weak D match, TRBD2 (5 bases). The CDR3 covers 14 residues. V was cut by 7 bases and J by 8 bases, with 18 bases left in between. Germline CDR1 reads SNHLY; CDR2 reads FYNNEI. The CDR3 nucleotides are TGTGCCAGCACGGGATACTATTGGCGCTATGAGCAGTTCTTC. It is translated as CASTGYYWRYEQFF.

This clone appeared a few times. The chain employs TRBV18 and TRBJ1-2; D unclear. Germline V CDR1 and CDR2: KGHSH, LQKENI. The CDR3 loop spans 16 amino acids. Trimming shortened V by 4 bases and J by 2 bases, and 17 bases separated the two germline ends. The CDR3 loop reads CASSLTADLANYGYTF. The CDR3 coding sequence is TGTGCCAGCTCACTCACTGCTGACTTGGCGAACTATGGCTACACCTTC.

The chain links TRBV27 to TRBJ2-7; the D gene is possibly TRBD2 (6 bases). The CDR3 is 14 amino acids. Germline CDR1 reads MNHEY; CDR2 reads SMNVEV (reference sequence). Trimming took off 2 bases at V and 6 bases at J, with 14 bases between the two ends. The CDR3 reads CASSLQVGSSEQYF. The CDR3 bases are TGTGCCAGCAGTTTACAGGTCGGGAGTAGCGAGCAGTACTTC.

This chain joins TRBV6-5 and TRBJ1-1, with a tentative D call TRBD1 (5 bases). This CDR3 is built from 14 residues. CDR1 and CDR2 (germline): MNHEY, SVGAGI. The V and J ends lost 10 bases and 4 bases respectively, with 19 bases between them. The CDR3 is CAITPTGEVTEAFF. The CDR3 DNA reads as TGTGCCATCACCCCGACGGGGGAGGTCACTGAAGCTTTCTTT.

The CDR3 is CASSPGTIGFETQYF. CDR3 nucleotide sequence: TGTGCCAGCAGCCCCGGGACAATTGGGTTTGAGACCCAGTACTTC. The chain joins TRBV7-2 to TRBJ2-5; tentative D call: TRBD1 (6 bases). V dropped 5 bases and J dropped 5 bases, with 18 bases sitting between them. This CDR3 is built from 15 residues. Germline V lookup: CDR1 SGHTA, CDR2 FQGNSA. Combining the CDR3 with reference TRBV7-2 and TRBJ2-5 gives the whole variable domain GAGVSQSPSNKVTEKGKDVELRCDPISGHTALYWYRQSLGQGLEFLIYFQGNSAPDKSGLPSDRFSAERTGGSVSTLTIQRTQQEDSAVYLCASSPGTIGFETQYFGPGTRLLVL.

V is TRBV30 and J is TRBJ1-2; D call uncertain. The ends were cut back, 1 base at V and 4 bases at J, with 4 bases in the middle. The CDR3 has 11 amino acids. Germline lookup yields CDR1 GTSNPN and CDR2 SVGIG (reference sequence). As DNA, the CDR3 is TGTGCCTGGAGTGGAAGCTATGGCTACACCTTC. Translation gives CAWSGSYGYTF.

This clone was seen once. The chain's CDR3 is CASSLKFTSGANVLTF. CDR3 bases: TGTGCCAGCAGCTTAAAATTTACCTCTGGGGCCAACGTCCTGACTTTC. The genes are TRBV5-4 and TRBJ2-6, with D uncertain. The germline V gene has CDR1 SGHNT and CDR2 YYREEE (reference sequence). Trimming removed 2 bases at V and 0 bases at J, with 9 bases between. The CDR3 is 16 residues long. The full variable domain, completed using reference TRBV5-4 and TRBJ2-6, is ETGVTQSPTHLIKTRGQQVTLRCSSQSGHNTVSWYQQALGQGPQFIFQYYREEENGRGNFPPRFSGLQFPNYSSELNVNALELDDSALYLCASSLKFTSGANVLTFGAGSRLTVL.

The chain uses TRBV11-3 and TRBJ2-1; weak D call: TRBD1 (7 bases). Germline V CDR1 and CDR2: SGHNT, YENEEA. CDR3 length: 16 residues. Trimming removed 6 bases from V and 3 bases from J, with 18 bases in between. The CDR3 protein is CASSVGGQGGYNEQFF. CDR3 in DNA: TGTGCCAGCAGTGTAGGGGGGCAGGGGGGCTACAATGAGCAGTTCTTC.

V is TRBV11-2 and J is TRBJ1-3; 7 nucleotides align to TRBD1. V shed 5 bases, J shed 4 bases, and the junction held 2 bases outside the gene matches. This CDR3 spans 13 amino acids. CDR1 SGHAT and CDR2 FQNNGV come from the germline V gene. The CDR3 nucleotides read TGTGCCAGCAGCGAGACAGGGGGAAACACCATATATTTT. Residues: CASSETGGNTIYF.

This rearrangement joins TRBV4-3 to TRBJ2-7; possible D gene TRBD1, 6 bases. Germline CDR1 LGHNA, CDR2 YSLEER. V lost 1 base to trimming and J lost 5 bases, with 15 bases between them. The CDR3 contains 15 residues. DNA of the CDR3: TGCGCCAGCAGCCAAGGGGACACCCCGTGGGACGAGCAGTACTTC. It specifies CASSQGDTPWDEQYF.

The CDR3 region is CASSPGTGGSVWGNEQFF. For the CDR3, the DNA is TGCGCCAGCAGCCCCGGGACAGGGGGCTCCGTTTGGGGCAATGAGCAGTTCTTC. The chain combines TRBV5-1 with TRBJ2-1, with 12 nucleotides matching TRBD1. V was pared by 4 bases and J by 6 bases, with 14 bases of the junction left unmatched. The length of the CDR3 is 18 residues. Germline V gives CDR1 SGHRS, CDR2 YFSETQ.

The V gene is TRBV15, the J gene TRBJ1-4; D might be TRBD1 (6 bases). Deletions cut 0 bases from V and 0 bases from J, with 17 bases between. Germline loops: CDR1 LNHNV, CDR2 YYDKDF (reference sequence). The CDR3 length is 19 residues. CDR3 bases: TGTGCCACCAGCAGAGATTCCCGGGGGCGCCATTCAACTAATGAAAAACTGTTTTTT. It encodes CATSRDSRGRHSTNEKLFF.

The chain joins TRBV5-1 to TRBJ2-1; D assignment may be TRBD1 or TRBD2 (6 bases each). V shed 4 bases and J shed 0 bases, with 14 bases lying between them. This CDR3 contains 16 residues. Looked up from germline, CDR1 is SGHRS and CDR2 is YFSETQ. The CDR3 region is CASSPLGGSSYNEQFF. As DNA, the CDR3 is TGCGCCAGCAGCCCCCTAGGGGGGAGCTCCTACAATGAGCAGTTCTTC.

This clone occurred a few times. The chain carries TRBV27 and TRBJ2-5; 10 positions agree with TRBD1. The germline V gene encodes CDR1 MNHEY and CDR2 SMNVEV (reference sequence). With 5 bases clipped from V and 1 base from J, the junction kept 4 bases outside the gene matches. The CDR3 has 15 residues. In DNA, the CDR3 is TGTGCCAGCAGTAGGGGACAGGGGATCCAAGAGACCCAGTACTTC. Translation: CASSRGQGIQETQYF.

This chain connects TRBV4-3 to TRBJ2-1, with 9 positions matching TRBD2. Germline assignment: CDR1 LGHNA and CDR2 YSLEER. After removal of 0 bases from V and 11 bases from J, the junction contained 5 bases not matched to a gene. This CDR3 contains 14 residues. The CDR3 loop reads CASSQEETSGQQFF. CDR3 sequence (DNA): TGCGCCAGCAGCCAAGAGGAGACTAGCGGCCAGCAGTTCTTC.

This chain links TRBV11-1 with TRBJ2-5; TRBD2 matches at 11 bases. The germline V gene has CDR1 SGHAT and CDR2 FQDESV (reference sequence). This CDR3 has 17 residues. V lost 6 bases to trimming and J lost 5 bases; unmatched junction nucleotides: 14. The chain's CDR3 is CASSPGYSSGGTETQYF. The CDR3 DNA sequence: TGTGCCAGCAGTCCAGGCTATTCTAGCGGGGGGACGGAGACCCAGTACTTC.

The chain recombines TRBV28 with TRBJ1-5, with 7 positions matching TRBD1. The CDR3 extends over 15 amino acids. In germline, CDR1 is MDHEN, CDR2 SYDVKM. V lost 2 bases and J lost 2; bases outside the gene matches: 3. The CDR3 loop reads CASSLPTGGNQPQHF. The CDR3 bases are TGTGCCAGCAGTTTACCCACAGGGGGCAATCAGCCCCAGCATTTT.

This chain links TRBV11-3 with TRBJ2-1, with 9 bases aligning to TRBD1. The ends lost 1 base at V and 6 bases at J; junction bases unmatched: 7. Germline V gene lookup returns CDR1 SGHNT and CDR2 YENEEA. The CDR3 runs 16 residues. CDR3 amino acids: CASSLGGQGHRNEQFF. In DNA form, the CDR3 reads TGTGCCAGCAGCTTAGGGGGACAGGGACATCGCAATGAGCAGTTCTTC.

The chain's CDR3 is CASSEGQGGSQPQHF. CDR3 DNA sequence: TGTGCCAGCAGTGAAGGCCAGGGAGGCAGTCAGCCCCAGCATTTT. The chain recombines TRBV6-1 with TRBJ1-5, with D perhaps TRBD1 (5 bases). Between the trimmed V and J ends, which lost 1 base and 6 bases, there was a span of 13 bases. The CDR3 runs to 15 residues. Germline values: CDR1 MNHNS, CDR2 SASEGT.

The chain is built from TRBV4-3 and TRBJ2-1; 9 nucleotides agree with TRBD2. The V segment lost 3 bases and the J segment 4 bases; nucleotides outside the gene matches: 13. CDR1 and CDR2 from the germline V gene are LGHNA and YSLEER. CDR3 length equals 18 residues. CDR3 in amino acids: CASSQVWLRREGYNEQFF. Written as DNA, the CDR3 is TGCGCCAGCAGCCAGGTCTGGTTAAGGCGGGAGGGGTACAATGAGCAGTTCTTC.

The table lists this clone with a few counts. The V gene is TRBV10-1, the J gene TRBJ1-4, with a possible D match to TRBD1 (6 bases). CDR3 length equals 15 residues. Germline V lookup: CDR1 WNHNN, CDR2 SYGVQD (reference sequence). Trimming removed 2 bases at V and 8 bases at J, with 15 bases between. CDR3 protein: CASSEMGGGYEKLFF. In nucleotides, the CDR3 is TGCGCCAGCAGTGAGATGGGGGGCGGGTACGAAAAACTGTTTTTT.

This clone has just one count. The rearrangement joins TRBV27 to TRBJ2-3; 9 positions agree with TRBD1. The J segment lost 6 bases and the V segment lost 5 bases, leaving 12 bases of the junction unmatched. CDR3 length equals 16 residues. Germline V gives CDR1 MNHEY, CDR2 SMNVEV (reference sequence). DNA of the CDR3: TGTGCCAGCAGTCAGAGGGGACAGGGAGGTTTGGATACGCAGTATTTT. It encodes CASSQRGQGGLDTQYF.

The table lists this clone with a count of one. V gene TRBV5-6 combines with J gene TRBJ1-1; no clear D. The germline V and J ends were trimmed by 2 bases and 3 bases, with 8 bases remaining between them. CDR3 length: 13 amino acids. Germline values: CDR1 SGHDT, CDR2 YYEEEE. The CDR3 protein is CASSFSMDTEAFF. The CDR3 DNA sequence: TGTGCCAGCAGCTTCTCAATGGACACTGAAGCTTTCTTT.

CDR3 region: CASPKAEYQETQYF. The CDR3 DNA sequence: TGTGCTAGTCCGAAGGCAGAGTACCAAGAGACCCAGTACTTC. The rearrangement joins TRBV12-5 to TRBJ2-5; D unresolved. V lost 8 bases to trimming and J lost 0 bases, with 13 bases between them. The CDR3 spans 14 residues. CDR1 and CDR2 (germline): LGHNT, FRNRAP.

This clone has only one observation. The CDR3 is CASGSTVGSAYSPLHF. The CDR3 bases are TGTGCTAGTGGTTCAACAGTGGGTTCAGCCTATTCACCCCTCCACTTT. The chain links TRBV12-5 to TRBJ1-6; the D is unclear. Germline lookup yields CDR1 LGHNT and CDR2 FRNRAP. This CDR3 has 16 residues. With 4 bases removed from V and 8 bases from J, the gap between germline ends came to 18 bases.

The chain links TRBV9 to TRBJ1-2; 8 bases map to TRBD1. The V gene's germline CDR1 is SGDLS and CDR2 YYNGEE. Trimming cost V 3 bases and J 3 bases; bases outside gene matches: 16. The CDR3 is 18 residues long. CDR3: CASSASKGQARVDYGYTF. CDR3 DNA: TGTGCCAGCAGCGCTTCAAAGGGACAGGCCCGGGTCGACTATGGCTACACCTTC. Supplemented by reference TRBV9 and TRBJ1-2, the full variable domain reads DSGVTQTPKHLITATGQRVTLRCSPRSGDLSVYWYQQSLDQGLQFLIQYYNGEERAKGNILERFSAQQFPDLHSELNLSSLELGDSALYFCASSASKGQARVDYGYTFGSGTRLTVV.

This clone came up once. Germline and junction disagree at one end, which may indicate a read error. The genes are TRBV28 and TRBJ2-2, with D possibly being TRBD1 (5 bases). The germline V gene has CDR1 MDHEN and CDR2 SYDVKM. The CDR3 has 13 residues. CDR3 in amino acids: CASSLARLGHGVF. The CDR3 DNA follows: TGTGCCAGCAGTTTAGCGAGGTTAGGACACGGCGTTTTT.

The rearrangement joins TRBV7-2 to TRBJ2-7; 10 bases match TRBD2. The V gene's germline CDR1 is SGHTA and CDR2 FQGNSA. CDR3 length equals 15 residues. V gave up 0 bases and J gave up 6 bases; unmatched junction bases: 5. DNA for the CDR3: TGTGCCAGCAGCTTAGCACTAGCGGGGCGATTCGAGCAGTACTTC. This sequence encodes CASSLALAGRFEQYF.